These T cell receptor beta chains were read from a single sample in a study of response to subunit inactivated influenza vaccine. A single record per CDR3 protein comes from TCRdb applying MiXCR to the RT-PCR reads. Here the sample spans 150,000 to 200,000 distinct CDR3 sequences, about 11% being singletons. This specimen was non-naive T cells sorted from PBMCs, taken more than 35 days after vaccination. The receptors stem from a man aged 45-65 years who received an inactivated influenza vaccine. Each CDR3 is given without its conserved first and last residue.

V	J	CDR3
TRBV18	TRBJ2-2	ASSPPWGLANTGELF
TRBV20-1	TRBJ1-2	SATTGDGGYT
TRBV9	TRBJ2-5	ASSGRGGRETQY
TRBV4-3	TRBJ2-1	ASSQGSSSYNEQF
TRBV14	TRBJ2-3	ASSQDYRNTDTQY
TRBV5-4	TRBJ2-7	ASSLVGLAGREQY
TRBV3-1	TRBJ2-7	ASSQASGGYEQY
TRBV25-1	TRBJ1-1	ASKVGLNTEAF
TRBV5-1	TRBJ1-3	ASSLGSDSGNTIY
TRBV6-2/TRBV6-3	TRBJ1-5	ASSYSRGYSNQPQH
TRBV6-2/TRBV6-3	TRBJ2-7	ASSYALGDRSRKDEQY
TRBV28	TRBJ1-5	ASSSPVGYSNQPQH
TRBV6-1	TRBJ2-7	ASTYHRDSYEQY
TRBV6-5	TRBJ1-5	ASSYSPEAQQPQH
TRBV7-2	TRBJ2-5	ASSLSRLAGKETQY
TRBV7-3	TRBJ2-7	ASSSGLNNEQY
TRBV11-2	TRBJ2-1	ASSPSGGLAGVQQF
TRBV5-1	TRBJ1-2	ASSWEGRPYGYT
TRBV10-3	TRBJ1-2	AISGDPVDGYT
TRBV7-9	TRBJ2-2	ASSSKGSRTGELF
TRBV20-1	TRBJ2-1	SAIPSGRAINEQF
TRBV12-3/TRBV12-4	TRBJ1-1	ASSLAGLPNTEAF
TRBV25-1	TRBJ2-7	ASSENHEQY
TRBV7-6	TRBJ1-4	ASAGGKYEKLF
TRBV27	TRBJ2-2	ASSYDRNTGELF
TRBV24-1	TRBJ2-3	ATSDTTGGPVRDTQY
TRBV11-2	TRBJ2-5	ASSSTLLAGGGETQY
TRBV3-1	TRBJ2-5	ASSLRQGAKETQY
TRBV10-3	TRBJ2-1	AAKGLKSGEQF
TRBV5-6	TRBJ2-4	ASSRTGGLNIQY
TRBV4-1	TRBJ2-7	ASSRSSSGSYEQY